Listed below are T cell receptor beta chains from one sample, sequenced in a study of CD8+ T cells in alopecia areata. The protocol was immunoSEQ multiplex PCR, while the TCRdb copy is restricted to in-frame clones and leaves out a portion. The sample has fewer than 200,000 clones, 58% seen once; the top ten hold 16%. The starting material was CD4+ T cells sorted from blood, obtained between weeks 55 and 65, from a patient treated with tofacitinib. These receptors all come from a human donor with alopecia areata. Each CDR3 is given with its conserved first and last residue. The order of the fields is clone size, J gene, V gene, D gene, CDR3 protein, CDR3 DNA. D genes are given only for firm matches. Some rows have no size entry. The others give once, few or many, or a class for an expanded clone.

clone size: .; J gene: TRBJ1-1; V gene: TRBV10-1; D gene: TRBD1; CDR3 protein: CASSIQDRGNTEAFF; CDR3 DNA: TGCGCCAGCAGTATTCAGGACAGGGGGAATACTGAAGCTTTCTTT
clone size: .; J gene: TRBJ2-7; V gene: TRBV19; D gene: TRBD1; CDR3 protein: CASTFLWDRVPSYEQYF; CDR3 DNA: TGTGCCAGTACCTTCCTATGGGACAGGGTCCCTTCCTACGAGCAGTACTTC
clone size: .; J gene: TRBJ1-1; V gene: TRBV27; D gene: TRBD1; CDR3 protein: CASSLSGTGGTEAFF; CDR3 DNA: TGTGCCAGCAGTTTATCCGGGACAGGGGGCACTGAAGCTTTCTTT
clone size: .; J gene: TRBJ1-2; V gene: TRBV20-1; D gene: .; CDR3 protein: CSAGSNYGYTF; CDR3 DNA: TGCAGTGCGGGGTCTAACTATGGCTACACCTTC
clone size: few; J gene: TRBJ2-7; V gene: TRBV29-1; D gene: .; CDR3 protein: CSAGLTTYEQYF; CDR3 DNA: TGCAGCGCTGGCCTAACCACGTACGAGCAGTACTTC
clone size: few; J gene: TRBJ2-5; V gene: TRBV5-1; D gene: TRBD1; CDR3 protein: CASSAGRTGQETQYF; CDR3 DNA: TGCGCCAGCAGCGCCGGTAGGACAGGGCAAGAGACCCAGTACTTC
clone size: few; J gene: TRBJ1-4; V gene: TRBV9; D gene: TRBD1; CDR3 protein: CASSVTTGSNEKLFF; CDR3 DNA: TGTGCCAGCAGCGTCACGACAGGGTCGAATGAAAAACTGTTTTTT
clone size: .; J gene: TRBJ2-3; V gene: TRBV4-1; D gene: TRBD2; CDR3 protein: CASSRTTSGQSTDTQYF; CDR3 DNA: TGCGCCAGCAGCCGGACCACTAGCGGCCAAAGCACAGATACGCAGTATTTT
clone size: .; J gene: TRBJ2-5; V gene: TRBV29-1; D gene: .; CDR3 protein: CSVTVQETQYF; CDR3 DNA: TGCAGCGTTACGGTTCAAGAGACCCAGTACTTC
clone size: .; J gene: TRBJ1-2; V gene: TRBV19; D gene: .; CDR3 protein: CASSKGLDGYTF; CDR3 DNA: TGTGCCAGTAGTAAGGGCCTAGACGGCTACACCTTC
clone size: few; J gene: TRBJ2-4; V gene: TRBV25-1; D gene: .; CDR3 protein: CASSEWGGQDIQYF; CDR3 DNA: TGTGCCAGCAGTGAATGGGGAGGACAGGACATTCAGTACTTC
clone size: few; J gene: TRBJ2-7; V gene: TRBV6-5; D gene: TRBD1; CDR3 protein: CASSYLQGVMREQYF; CDR3 DNA: TGTGCCAGCAGTTACCTACAGGGGGTAATGAGGGAGCAGTACTTC
clone size: once; J gene: TRBJ1-1; V gene: TRBV2; D gene: .; CDR3 protein: CASRQEVNTEAFF; CDR3 DNA: TGTGCCAGCAGACAGGAAGTGAACACTGAAGCTTTCTTT
clone size: once; J gene: TRBJ2-3; V gene: TRBV5-1; D gene: .; CDR3 protein: CASTDTDTQYF; CDR3 DNA: TGCGCCAGCACCGACACAGATACGCAGTATTTT
clone size: few; J gene: TRBJ1-6; V gene: TRBV25-1; D gene: .; CDR3 protein: CASRSGTNNSPLHF; CDR3 DNA: TGTGCCAGCAGGTCCGGGACAAATAATTCACCCCTCCACTTT
clone size: once; J gene: TRBJ2-1; V gene: TRBV7-2; D gene: .; CDR3 protein: CASSLGLERNEQFF; CDR3 DNA: TGTGCCAGCAGCTTGGGACTCGAGAGGAATGAGCAGTTCTTC
clone size: .; J gene: TRBJ1-3; V gene: TRBV6-5; D gene: .; CDR3 protein: CASSRTASSGNTIYF; CDR3 DNA: TGTGCCAGCAGTCGAACAGCGTCCTCTGGAAACACCATATATTTT
clone size: many; J gene: TRBJ1-2; V gene: TRBV30; D gene: .; CDR3 protein: CAWRGRAYGYTF; CDR3 DNA: TGTGCCTGGAGAGGTAGGGCCTATGGCTACACCTTC
clone size: few; J gene: TRBJ1-2; V gene: TRBV5-1; D gene: .; CDR3 protein: CASSLANLAGYTF; CDR3 DNA: TGCGCCAGCAGCTTGGCCAATCTTGCTGGCTACACCTTC
clone size: .; J gene: TRBJ1-2; V gene: TRBV19; D gene: TRBD1; CDR3 protein: CASTRGQGVDGYTF; CDR3 DNA: TGTGCCAGTACCCGAGGACAGGGAGTGGATGGCTACACCTTC
clone size: .; J gene: TRBJ1-5; V gene: TRBV19; D gene: .; CDR3 protein: CASSERDPAGAQHF; CDR3 DNA: TGTGCCAGTAGTGAACGGGACCCAGCGGGGGCCCAGCATTTT
clone size: .; J gene: TRBJ2-3; V gene: TRBV27; D gene: .; CDR3 protein: CASRLGAANTQYF; CDR3 DNA: TGTGCCAGCCGTTTGGGGGCTGCGAATACGCAGTATTTT
clone size: once; J gene: TRBJ1-1; V gene: TRBV7-2; D gene: TRBD1; CDR3 protein: CASSSQTGPTEAFF; CDR3 DNA: TGTGCCAGCAGCTCTCAGACAGGGCCTACTGAAGCTTTCTTT
clone size: once; J gene: TRBJ2-3; V gene: TRBV15; D gene: .; CDR3 protein: CATSPRRDTQYF; CDR3 DNA: TGTGCCACCAGCCCTCGTAGAGATACGCAGTATTTT
clone size: .; J gene: TRBJ1-1; V gene: TRBV29-1; D gene: .; CDR3 protein: CSARRGNTEAFF; CDR3 DNA: TGCAGCGCTCGAAGGGGGAACACTGAAGCTTTCTTT
clone size: few; J gene: TRBJ2-5; V gene: TRBV6-5; D gene: .; CDR3 protein: CASSYSPGRGIETQYF; CDR3 DNA: TGTGCCAGCAGTTACTCGCCTGGAAGGGGGATAGAGACCCAGTACTTC
clone size: .; J gene: TRBJ2-5; V gene: TRBV5-1; D gene: TRBD1; CDR3 protein: CASSWDNRGRGETQYF; CDR3 DNA: TGCGCCAGCAGCTGGGATAACAGGGGGCGCGGGGAGACCCAGTACTTC
clone size: .; J gene: TRBJ2-1; V gene: TRBV11-2; D gene: TRBD2; CDR3 protein: CASSLRGGGAFNEQFF; CDR3 DNA: TGTGCCAGCAGCTTAAGAGGCGGGGGGGCTTTCAATGAGCAGTTCTTC
clone size: .; J gene: TRBJ2-1; V gene: TRBV6-6; D gene: TRBD1; CDR3 protein: CASSRTGTGGNEQFF; CDR3 DNA: TGTGCCAGCAGTCGAACCGGGACAGGGGGAAATGAGCAGTTCTTC
clone size: .; J gene: TRBJ2-7; V gene: TRBV5-1; D gene: .; CDR3 protein: CASGAGTGYEQYF; CDR3 DNA: TGCGCCAGCGGGGCAGGGACGGGCTACGAGCAGTACTTC
clone size: .; J gene: TRBJ1-6; V gene: TRBV19; D gene: .; CDR3 protein: CASSPGTFNSPLHF; CDR3 DNA: TGTGCCAGTAGTCCCGGGACCTTTAATTCACCCCTCCACTTT
clone size: .; J gene: TRBJ1-1; V gene: TRBV29-1; D gene: .; CDR3 protein: CSATREFDRAEAFF; CDR3 DNA: TGCAGTGCAACAAGGGAGTTCGATCGGGCTGAAGCTTTCTTT
clone size: .; J gene: TRBJ1-2; V gene: TRBV6-6; D gene: .; CDR3 protein: CASSSAGNYGYTF; CDR3 DNA: TGTGCCAGTTCCTCGGCAGGGAACTATGGCTACACCTTC
clone size: .; J gene: TRBJ2-7; V gene: TRBV5-1; D gene: .; CDR3 protein: CASSLGYEQYF; CDR3 DNA: TGCGCCAGCAGCTTGGGCTACGAGCAGTACTTC
clone size: few; J gene: TRBJ2-1; V gene: TRBV5-1; D gene: .; CDR3 protein: CASSRAPADEQFF; CDR3 DNA: TGCGCCAGCAGCCGGGCCCCAGCCGATGAGCAGTTCTTC
clone size: .; J gene: TRBJ1-2; V gene: TRBV30; D gene: TRBD1; CDR3 protein: CAWSVAGTGTLNYGYTF; CDR3 DNA: TGTGCCTGGAGTGTAGCCGGGACAGGGACCCTTAACTATGGCTACACCTTC
clone size: few; J gene: TRBJ2-5; V gene: TRBV5-1; D gene: .; CDR3 protein: CASSAGSGPQETQYF; CDR3 DNA: TGCGCCAGCAGCGCCGGAAGCGGCCCACAAGAGACCCAGTACTTC
clone size: few; J gene: TRBJ1-2; V gene: TRBV4-2; D gene: TRBD1; CDR3 protein: CASSQVGQGTSNYGYTF; CDR3 DNA: TGTGCCAGCAGCCAAGTTGGACAGGGCACTTCTAACTATGGCTACACCTTC
clone size: .; J gene: TRBJ2-7; V gene: TRBV25-1; D gene: .; CDR3 protein: CASSPESGAYEQYF; CDR3 DNA: TGTGCCAGCAGCCCCGAGAGCGGAGCCTACGAGCAGTACTTC
clone size: .; J gene: TRBJ1-3; V gene: TRBV2; D gene: .; CDR3 protein: CASSETRIRASGNTIYF; CDR3 DNA: TGTGCCAGCAGTGAGACGAGGATTAGAGCCTCTGGAAACACCATATATTTT
clone size: .; J gene: TRBJ1-2; V gene: TRBV6-5; D gene: TRBD1; CDR3 protein: CASSYSTGGYGYTF; CDR3 DNA: TGTGCCAGCAGTTACTCGACAGGGGGCTATGGCTACACCTTC
clone size: .; J gene: TRBJ1-2; V gene: TRBV6-5; D gene: .; CDR3 protein: CASRPTGALGGYTF; CDR3 DNA: TGTGCCAGCAGGCCTACCGGGGCCCTGGGGGGCTACACCTTC
clone size: .; J gene: TRBJ2-7; V gene: TRBV7-9; D gene: .; CDR3 protein: CASSLRGSYEQYF; CDR3 DNA: TGTGCCAGCAGCCTAAGGGGGTCCTACGAGCAGTACTTC
clone size: .; J gene: TRBJ1-2; V gene: TRBV4-2; D gene: .; CDR3 protein: CASSQERGPLGYTF; CDR3 DNA: TGTGCCAGCAGCCAAGAGAGGGGCCCCCTTGGCTACACCTTC
clone size: .; J gene: TRBJ1-2; V gene: TRBV4-1; D gene: .; CDR3 protein: CASSQDINAGYGYTF; CDR3 DNA: TGCGCCAGCAGCCAAGATATAAACGCAGGCTATGGCTACACCTTC
clone size: .; J gene: TRBJ2-3; V gene: TRBV7-2; D gene: .; CDR3 protein: CASSLDYTDTQYF; CDR3 DNA: TGTGCCAGCAGCTTAGACTACACAGATACGCAGTATTTT
clone size: once; J gene: TRBJ2-5; V gene: TRBV6-1; D gene: .; CDR3 protein: CASSFSHLETQYF; CDR3 DNA: TGTGCCAGCAGTTTCTCACACCTAGAGACCCAGTACTTC
clone size: few; J gene: TRBJ1-1; V gene: TRBV6-1; D gene: .; CDR3 protein: CASSENRMNTEAFF; CDR3 DNA: TGTGCCAGCAGTGAAAACCGAATGAACACTGAAGCTTTCTTT
clone size: .; J gene: TRBJ2-2; V gene: TRBV5-1; D gene: TRBD2; CDR3 protein: CASKSGAEANTGELFF; CDR3 DNA: TGCGCCAGCAAGAGCGGGGCGGAAGCGAACACCGGGGAGCTGTTTTTT
clone size: few; J gene: TRBJ2-5; V gene: TRBV29-1; D gene: TRBD2; CDR3 protein: CSVVPGAGGETQYF; CDR3 DNA: TGCAGCGTTGTCCCGGGGGCGGGAGGAGAGACCCAGTACTTC
clone size: .; J gene: TRBJ2-3; V gene: TRBV5-1; D gene: .; CDR3 protein: CASSFGQLTDTQYF; CDR3 DNA: TGCGCCAGCAGCTTCGGACAGCTCACAGATACGCAGTATTTT
clone size: .; J gene: TRBJ1-5; V gene: TRBV4-1; D gene: .; CDR3 protein: CASSQSTGSWQPQHF; CDR3 DNA: TGCGCCAGCAGCCAAAGCACAGGGTCGTGGCAGCCCCAGCATTTT
clone size: .; J gene: TRBJ1-2; V gene: TRBV7-9; D gene: TRBD1; CDR3 protein: CASSSSGGAGYTF; CDR3 DNA: TGTGCCAGCAGCTCTTCAGGGGGAGCTGGCTACACCTTC
clone size: .; J gene: TRBJ2-7; V gene: TRBV2; D gene: .; CDR3 protein: CASAAPYEQYF; CDR3 DNA: TGTGCCAGTGCAGCCCCCTACGAGCAGTACTTC
clone size: .; J gene: TRBJ2-6; V gene: TRBV7-2; D gene: .; CDR3 protein: CASSRTGANVLTF; CDR3 DNA: TGTGCCAGCAGCCGGACGGGGGCCAACGTCCTGACTTTC
clone size: .; J gene: TRBJ1-1; V gene: TRBV5-1; D gene: .; CDR3 protein: CASSSFAEGTEAFF; CDR3 DNA: TGCGCCAGCAGTTCGTTTGCGGAGGGCACTGAAGCTTTCTTT